This T cell receptor (beta chain) comes out of a study of blood T cell repertoires in COVID-19. Study in general: From T cells, B-cell-depleted T cells, or PBMCs came the material, which was cDNA or gDNA.

CDR1 is MNHEY and CDR2 is SVGAGI in the germline V gene. Trimming pared 7 bases from V and 4 bases from J, leaving 8 bases between. The CDR3 covers 12 residues. Only in-frame clones appear in the TCRdb table, and some are missing; sequencing was by immunoSEQ multiplex PCR. Among around 370,000 clones listed, 90% were seen once. The receptor comes from a man younger than 35 with active or convalescent COVID-19. V is TRBV6-5 and J is TRBJ2-1; D ambiguous. The sample was peripheral blood. The CDR3 DNA reads TGTGCCAGCATTGGCAGTTACAATGAGCAGTTCTTC. It yields the protein CASIGSYNEQFF.